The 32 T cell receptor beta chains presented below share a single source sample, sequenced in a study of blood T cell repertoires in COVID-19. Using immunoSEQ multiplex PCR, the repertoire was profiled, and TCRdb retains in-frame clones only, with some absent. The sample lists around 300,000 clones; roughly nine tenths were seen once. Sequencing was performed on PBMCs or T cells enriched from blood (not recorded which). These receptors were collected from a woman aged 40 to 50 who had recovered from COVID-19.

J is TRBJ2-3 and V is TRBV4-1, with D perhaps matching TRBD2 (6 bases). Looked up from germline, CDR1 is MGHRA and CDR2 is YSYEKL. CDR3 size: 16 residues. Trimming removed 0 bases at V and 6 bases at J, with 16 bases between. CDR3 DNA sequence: TGCGCCAGCAGCCAAGATCGACCGGGAGCGTCTGATACGCAGTATTTT. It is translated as CASSQDRPGASDTQYF.

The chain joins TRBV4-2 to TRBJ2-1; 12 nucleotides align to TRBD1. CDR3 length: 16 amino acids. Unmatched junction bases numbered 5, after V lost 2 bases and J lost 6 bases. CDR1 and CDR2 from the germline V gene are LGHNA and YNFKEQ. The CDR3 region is CASSQPRDRGRNEQFF. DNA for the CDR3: TGTGCCAGCAGCCAACCCCGGGACAGGGGGCGCAATGAGCAGTTCTTC.

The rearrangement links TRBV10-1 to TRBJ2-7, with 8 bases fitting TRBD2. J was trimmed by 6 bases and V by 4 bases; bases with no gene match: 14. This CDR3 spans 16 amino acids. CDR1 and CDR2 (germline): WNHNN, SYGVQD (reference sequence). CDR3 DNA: TGCGCCAGCAGTGCGGATAGCGGGACCCAATTGGTCGAGCAGTACTTC. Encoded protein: CASSADSGTQLVEQYF.

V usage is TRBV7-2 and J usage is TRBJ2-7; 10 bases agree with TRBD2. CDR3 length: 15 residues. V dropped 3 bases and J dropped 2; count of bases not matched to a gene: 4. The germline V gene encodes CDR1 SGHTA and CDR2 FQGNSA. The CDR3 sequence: CASSFWTSGTYEQYF. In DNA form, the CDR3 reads TGTGCCAGCAGCTTCTGGACTAGCGGAACCTACGAGCAGTACTTC.

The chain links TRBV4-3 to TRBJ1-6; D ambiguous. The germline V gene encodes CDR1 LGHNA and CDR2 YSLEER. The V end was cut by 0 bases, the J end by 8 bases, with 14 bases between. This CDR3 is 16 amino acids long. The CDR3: CASSQDLGRIDSPLHF. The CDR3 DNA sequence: TGCGCCAGCAGCCAAGATCTCGGCAGGATAGATTCACCCCTCCACTTT.

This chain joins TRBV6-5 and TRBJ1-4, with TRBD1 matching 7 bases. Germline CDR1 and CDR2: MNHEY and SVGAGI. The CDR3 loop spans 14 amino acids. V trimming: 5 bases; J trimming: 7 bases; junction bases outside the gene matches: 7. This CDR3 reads CASSRTGTAEKLFF. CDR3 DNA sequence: TGTGCCAGCAGTCGGACCGGGACAGCTGAAAAACTGTTTTTT.

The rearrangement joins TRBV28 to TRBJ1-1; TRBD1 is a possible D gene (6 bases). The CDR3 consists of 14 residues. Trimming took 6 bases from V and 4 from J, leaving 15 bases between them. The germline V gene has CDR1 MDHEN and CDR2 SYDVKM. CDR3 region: CASSPQGRTTEAFF. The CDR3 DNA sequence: TGTGCCAGCAGCCCACAGGGTAGGACCACTGAAGCTTTCTTT.

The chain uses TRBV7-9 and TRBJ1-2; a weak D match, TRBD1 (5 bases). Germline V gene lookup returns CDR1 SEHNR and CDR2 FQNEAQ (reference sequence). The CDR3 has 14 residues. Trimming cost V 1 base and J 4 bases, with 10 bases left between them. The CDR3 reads CASSLVDRLYGYTF. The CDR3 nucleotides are TGTGCCAGCAGCTTAGTTGACAGACTCTATGGCTACACCTTC.

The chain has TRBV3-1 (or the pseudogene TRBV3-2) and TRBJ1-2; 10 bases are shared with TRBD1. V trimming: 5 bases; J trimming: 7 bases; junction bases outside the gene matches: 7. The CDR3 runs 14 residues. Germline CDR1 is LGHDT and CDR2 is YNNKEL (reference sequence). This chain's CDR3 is CASSWTGGVSGYTF. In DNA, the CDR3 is TGTGCCAGCAGCTGGACAGGGGGAGTGAGTGGCTACACCTTC.

The CDR3 loop reads CASRDIGDTQYF. For the CDR3, the DNA is TGTGCCAGCCGGGACATTGGAGATACGCAGTATTTT. The gene calls are TRBV2 and TRBJ2-3; D may be TRBD1 (6 bases). V lost 8 bases to trimming and J lost 5 bases, with 11 bases between them. The CDR3 extends over 12 amino acids. CDR1 SNHLY and CDR2 FYNNEI come from the germline V gene.

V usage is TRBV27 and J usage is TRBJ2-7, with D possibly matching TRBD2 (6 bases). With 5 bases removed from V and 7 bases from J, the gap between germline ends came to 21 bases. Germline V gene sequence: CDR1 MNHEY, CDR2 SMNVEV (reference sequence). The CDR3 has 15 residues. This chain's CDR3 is CASSPSTGLRLEQYF. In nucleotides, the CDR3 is TGTGCCAGCAGTCCATCCACGGGACTCCGCTTGGAGCAGTACTTC.

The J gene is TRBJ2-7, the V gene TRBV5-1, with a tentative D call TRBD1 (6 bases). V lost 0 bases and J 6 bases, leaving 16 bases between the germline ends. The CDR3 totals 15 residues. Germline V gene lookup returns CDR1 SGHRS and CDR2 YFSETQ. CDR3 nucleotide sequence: TGCGCCAGCAGCTTGGACGGACAGAGGGCTAGCGAGCAGTACTTC. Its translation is CASSLDGQRASEQYF.

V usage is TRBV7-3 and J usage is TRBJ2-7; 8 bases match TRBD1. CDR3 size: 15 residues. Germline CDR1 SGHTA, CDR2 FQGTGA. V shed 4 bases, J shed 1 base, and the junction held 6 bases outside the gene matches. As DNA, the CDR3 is TGTGCCAGCAGCTACCGACAGGGGTTTTCCTACGAGCAGTACTTC. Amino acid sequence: CASSYRQGFSYEQYF.

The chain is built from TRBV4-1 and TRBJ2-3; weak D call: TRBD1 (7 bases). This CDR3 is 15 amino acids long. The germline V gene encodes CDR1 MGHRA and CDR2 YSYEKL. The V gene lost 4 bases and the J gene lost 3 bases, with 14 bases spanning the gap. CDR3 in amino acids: CASSPGQGGTDTQYF. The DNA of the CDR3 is TGCGCCAGCAGCCCAGGGCAGGGGGGAACAGATACGCAGTATTTT.

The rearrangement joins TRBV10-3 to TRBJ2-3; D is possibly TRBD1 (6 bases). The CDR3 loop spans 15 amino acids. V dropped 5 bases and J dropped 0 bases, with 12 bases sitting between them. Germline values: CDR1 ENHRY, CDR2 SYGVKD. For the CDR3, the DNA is TGTGCCATCAGTAAAGGACAGTTCAGCACAGATACGCAGTATTTT. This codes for CAISKGQFSTDTQYF.

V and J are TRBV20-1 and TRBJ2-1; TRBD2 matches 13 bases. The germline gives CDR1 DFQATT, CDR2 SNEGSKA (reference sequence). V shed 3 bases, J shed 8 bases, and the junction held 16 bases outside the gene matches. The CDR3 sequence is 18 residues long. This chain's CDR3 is CSASTALATSGRLDEQFF. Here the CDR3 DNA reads TGCAGTGCTAGTACCGCACTCGCGACTAGCGGGAGGCTGGATGAGCAGTTCTTC.

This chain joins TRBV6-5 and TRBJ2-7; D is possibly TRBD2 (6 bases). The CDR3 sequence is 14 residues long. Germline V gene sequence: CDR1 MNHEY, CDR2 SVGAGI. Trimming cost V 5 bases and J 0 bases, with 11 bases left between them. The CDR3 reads CASSQRRDSYEQYF. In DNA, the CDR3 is TGTGCCAGCAGTCAGCGGAGGGACTCCTACGAGCAGTACTTC.

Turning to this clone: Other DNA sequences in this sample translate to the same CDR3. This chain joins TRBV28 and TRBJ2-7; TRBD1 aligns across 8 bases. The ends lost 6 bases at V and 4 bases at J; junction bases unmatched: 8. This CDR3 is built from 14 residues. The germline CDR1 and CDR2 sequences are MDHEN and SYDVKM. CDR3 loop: CASRSTGGPYEQYF. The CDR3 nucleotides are TGTGCCAGCAGATCTACAGGGGGACCGTACGAGCAGTACTTC. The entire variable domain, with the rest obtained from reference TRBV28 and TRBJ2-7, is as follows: DVKVTQSSRYLVKRTGEKVFLECVQDMDHENMFWYRQDPGLGLRLIYFSYDVKMKEKGDIPEGYSVSREKKERFSLILESASTNQTSMYLCASRSTGGPYEQYFGPGTRLTVT.

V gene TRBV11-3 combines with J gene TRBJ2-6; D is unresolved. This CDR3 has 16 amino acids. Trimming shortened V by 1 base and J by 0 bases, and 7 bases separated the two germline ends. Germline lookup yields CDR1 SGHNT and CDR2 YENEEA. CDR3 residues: CASSLGGTSGANVLTF. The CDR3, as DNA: TGTGCCAGCAGCTTAGGTGGCACCTCTGGGGCCAACGTCCTGACTTTC.

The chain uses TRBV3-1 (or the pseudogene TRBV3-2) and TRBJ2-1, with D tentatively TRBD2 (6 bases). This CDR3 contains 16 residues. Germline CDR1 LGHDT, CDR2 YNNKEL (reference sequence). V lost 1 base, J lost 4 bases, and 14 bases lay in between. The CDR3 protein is CASSQGSPSAYNEQFF. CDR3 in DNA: TGTGCCAGCAGCCAAGGATCCCCTAGCGCTTACAATGAGCAGTTCTTC.

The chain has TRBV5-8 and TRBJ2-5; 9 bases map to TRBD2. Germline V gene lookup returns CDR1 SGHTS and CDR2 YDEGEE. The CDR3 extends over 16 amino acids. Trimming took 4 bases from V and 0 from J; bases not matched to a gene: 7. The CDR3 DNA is TGTGCCAGCAGCCCACGAACTAGCGGGTACCAAGAGACCCAGTACTTC. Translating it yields CASSPRTSGYQETQYF.

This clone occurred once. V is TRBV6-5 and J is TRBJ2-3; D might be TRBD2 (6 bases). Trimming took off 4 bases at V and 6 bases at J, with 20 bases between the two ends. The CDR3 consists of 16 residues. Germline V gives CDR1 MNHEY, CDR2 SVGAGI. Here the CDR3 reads CASSSALAQEGDTQYF. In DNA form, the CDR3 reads TGTGCCAGCAGTTCAGCACTAGCTCAGGAGGGGGATACGCAGTATTTT.

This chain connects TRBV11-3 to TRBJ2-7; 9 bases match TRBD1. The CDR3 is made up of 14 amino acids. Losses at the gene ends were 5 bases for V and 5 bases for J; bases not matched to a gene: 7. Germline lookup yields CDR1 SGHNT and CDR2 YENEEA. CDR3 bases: TGTGCCAGCAGCGCCGGACAGGGGTGGGACGAGCAGTACTTC. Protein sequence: CASSAGQGWDEQYF. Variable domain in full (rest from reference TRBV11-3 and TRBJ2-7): EAGVVQSPRYKIIEKKQPVAFWCNPISGHNTLYWYLQNLGQGPELLIRYENEEAVDDSQLPKDRFSAERLKGVDSTLKIQPAELGDSAVYLCASSAGQGWDEQYFGPGTRLTVT.

This chain's CDR3 is CASGADREDTQYF. The CDR3 DNA is TGCGCCAGCGGTGCGGACAGGGAGGATACGCAGTATTTT. The V call is TRBV5-1, the J call TRBJ2-3, with 8 bases fitting TRBD1. The junction had 7 bases not matched to a gene; V was cut back by 7 bases and J by 6 bases. The length of the CDR3 is 13 residues. Germline CDR1 reads SGHRS; CDR2 reads YFSETQ.

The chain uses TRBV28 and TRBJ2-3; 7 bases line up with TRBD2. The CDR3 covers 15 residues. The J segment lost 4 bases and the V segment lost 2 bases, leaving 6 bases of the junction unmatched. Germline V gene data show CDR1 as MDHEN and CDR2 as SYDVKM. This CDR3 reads CASSLGSGGADTQYF. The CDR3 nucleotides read TGTGCCAGCAGTTTAGGTAGTGGGGGGGCAGATACGCAGTATTTT.

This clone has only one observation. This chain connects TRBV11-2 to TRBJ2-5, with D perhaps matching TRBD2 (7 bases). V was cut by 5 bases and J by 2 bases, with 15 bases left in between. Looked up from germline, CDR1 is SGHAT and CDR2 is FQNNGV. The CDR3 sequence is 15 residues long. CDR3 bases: TGTGCCAGCAGCCGAGGGGGGACTACACAAGAGACCCAGTACTTC. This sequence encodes CASSRGGTTQETQYF.

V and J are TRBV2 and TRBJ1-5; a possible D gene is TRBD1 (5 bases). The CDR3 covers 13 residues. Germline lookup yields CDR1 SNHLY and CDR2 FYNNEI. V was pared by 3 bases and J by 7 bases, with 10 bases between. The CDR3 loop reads CASSEGGWQPQHF. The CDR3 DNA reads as TGTGCCAGCAGTGAGGGGGGGTGGCAGCCCCAGCATTTT.

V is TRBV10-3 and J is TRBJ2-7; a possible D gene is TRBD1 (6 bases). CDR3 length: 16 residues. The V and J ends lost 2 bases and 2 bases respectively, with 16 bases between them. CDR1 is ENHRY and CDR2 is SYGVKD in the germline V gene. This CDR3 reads CAISEPFPGQTYEQYF. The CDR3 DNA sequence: TGTGCCATCAGTGAGCCTTTTCCGGGACAAACCTACGAGCAGTACTTC.

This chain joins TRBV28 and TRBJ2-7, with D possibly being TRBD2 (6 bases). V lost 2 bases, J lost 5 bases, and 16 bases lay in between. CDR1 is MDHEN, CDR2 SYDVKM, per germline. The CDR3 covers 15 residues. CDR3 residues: CASSLGPRESNEQYF. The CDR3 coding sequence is TGTGCCAGCAGTTTAGGCCCTCGGGAGTCCAACGAGCAGTACTTC.

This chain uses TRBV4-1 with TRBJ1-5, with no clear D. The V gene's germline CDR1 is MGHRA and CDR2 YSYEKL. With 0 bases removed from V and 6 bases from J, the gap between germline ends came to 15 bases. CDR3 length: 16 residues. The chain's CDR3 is CASSQDTREGSQPQHF. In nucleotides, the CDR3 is TGCGCCAGCAGCCAAGATACAAGGGAAGGGAGTCAGCCCCAGCATTTT.

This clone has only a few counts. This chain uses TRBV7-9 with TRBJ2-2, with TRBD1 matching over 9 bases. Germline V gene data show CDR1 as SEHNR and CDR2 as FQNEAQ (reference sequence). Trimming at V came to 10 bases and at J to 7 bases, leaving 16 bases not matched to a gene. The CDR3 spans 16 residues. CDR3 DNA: TGTGCCATCCCCCTGAGCAGGGGACAGGGCGGCGGGGAGCTGTTTTTT. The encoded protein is CAIPLSRGQGGGELFF.

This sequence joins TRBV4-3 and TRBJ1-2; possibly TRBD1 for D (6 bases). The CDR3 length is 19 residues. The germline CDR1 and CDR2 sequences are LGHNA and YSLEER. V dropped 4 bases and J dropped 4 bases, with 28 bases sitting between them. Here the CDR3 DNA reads TGCGCCAGCAGCCCTCAACAGGGCGTTCAAACAATTACAGCCTATGGCTACACCTTC. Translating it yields CASSPQQGVQTITAYGYTF.